This T cell receptor beta chain was identified in a study of cytomegalovirus exposure and HLA in healthy donors. Across the study: Of some 400 genotyped donors, roughly 80% clustered with self-reported Caucasian donors.

The CDR3 is made up of 16 amino acids. Between the trimmed V and J ends, which lost 5 bases and 3 bases, there was a span of 20 bases. Germline CDR1 and CDR2: SEHNR and FQNEAQ (reference sequence). The PCR was carried out with 60 Vbeta primers and 13 Jbeta primers. Assay: immunoSEQ multiplex PCR; the TCRdb copy retains only in-frame clones and omits some. The sample records more than 90,000 clones, roughly four fifths being singletons. The sequence came from a man aged 45-65 years in good health and CMV-seronegative. This rearrangement joins TRBV7-9 to TRBJ2-7; the D gene is possibly TRBD1 (5 bases). Sequenced sample: PBMCs. The CDR3 DNA follows: TGTGCCAGCAGCCTCACCTCAAAGGGGCCCGACTACGAGCAGTACTTC. Amino acids: CASSLTSKGPDYEQYF.